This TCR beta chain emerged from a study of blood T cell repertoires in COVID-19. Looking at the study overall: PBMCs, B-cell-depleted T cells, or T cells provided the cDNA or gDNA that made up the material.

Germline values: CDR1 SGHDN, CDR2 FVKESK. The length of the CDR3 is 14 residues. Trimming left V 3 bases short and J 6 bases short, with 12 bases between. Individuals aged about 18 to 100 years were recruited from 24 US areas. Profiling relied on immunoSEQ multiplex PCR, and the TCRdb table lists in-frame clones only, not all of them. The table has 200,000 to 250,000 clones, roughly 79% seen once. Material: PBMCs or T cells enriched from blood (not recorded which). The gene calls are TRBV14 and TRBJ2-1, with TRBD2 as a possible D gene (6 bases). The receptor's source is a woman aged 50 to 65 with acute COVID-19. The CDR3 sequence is CASSQVLTSNEQFF. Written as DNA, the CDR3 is TGTGCCAGCAGCCAGGTACTGACTAGCAATGAGCAGTTCTTC.